One TCR beta chain is described in this entry. Its antigen is undetermined. Deletions cut 0 bases from V and 5 bases from J, with 16 bases between. Per germline, CDR1 SGHRS and CDR2 YFSETQ. The CDR3 has 16 residues. This record comes from a study of PD-1 blockade in classical Hodgkin lymphoma. Study-wide results and caveats: Relapsed/refractory patients reportedly had lower baseline diversity than newly diagnosed patients.

Time point denoted: cycle 4 day 1 (C4D1), after more than 5 weeks of nivolumab. Each patient relapsed following autologous stem cell transplantation, and prior brentuximab vedotin exposure differed. Clones were sequenced by immunoSEQ multiplex PCR, and TCRdb holds only the in-frame ones, with some missing. This table has more than 20,000 clones, 60% to 80% appearing once. J is TRBJ2-3 and V is TRBV5-1, with D unresolved. Sequenced material: peripheral blood mononuclear cells (PBMCs), taken before the fourth cycle of nivolumab. This clonotype originated in a human donor with classical Hodgkin lymphoma. CDR3 protein: CASSLAQGPVVDTQYF. In DNA form, the CDR3 reads TGCGCCAGCAGCTTGGCCCAAGGACCGGTAGTAGATACGCAGTATTTT. Full variable domain (missing parts from reference TRBV5-1 and TRBJ2-3): KAGVTQTPRYLIKTRGQQVTLSCSPISGHRSVSWYQQTPGQGLQFLFEYFSETQRNKGNFPGRFSGRQFSNSRSEMNVSTLELGDSALYLCASSLAQGPVVDTQYFGPGTRLTVL.